This T cell receptor (beta chain) emerged from a study of esophageal squamous cell carcinoma under preoperative chemotherapy. TCRdb called the PCR reads again in MiXCR, with one record for every CDR3 protein. The sample has almost 9,500 distinct CDR3 sequences, over 40% seen once; the top ten hold approximately 15%. Time point: after preoperative PTX-NDP chemotherapy. The germline gives CDR1 MNHNS, CDR2 SASEGT. V was clipped by 6 bases and J by 7 bases, with 22 bases between them. The CDR3 is 16 residues long. This chain uses TRBV6-1 with TRBJ2-1; D might be TRBD1 (5 bases). The clonotype comes from a human donor with esophageal squamous cell carcinoma. The donor label of this sample is uncertain. The sample was taken from a patient given preoperative chemotherapy. The CDR3 nucleotides are TGTGCCAGCAGCCCCCCCGCAGCAGGGCTGGTTAATGAGCAGTTCTTC. This encodes CASSPPAAGLVNEQFF.